A selection of T cell receptor beta chains follows, all from one sample in a study of CD8 T cells in ankylosing spondylitis. In TCRdb, the 5' RACE reads were re-called with MiXCR into one record per CDR3 protein. The sample shows about 220,000 distinct CDR3 sequences, 7% to 8% of them seen only once. Sequencing was performed on blood, either unsorted or a sorted T cell fraction (not recorded which). These receptor sequences come from a male donor with ankylosing spondylitis. The CDR3 runs from the conserved cysteine through the conserved F or W. The D gene is left open where the match is weak. The size of a clone is reported for some rows only, either as once, few or many, or as a class for expanded clones.

TRBV5-6	TRBJ2-7	many	TRBD2	CASSLGLADTSYEQYF	TGTGCCAGCAGCTTGGGTCTAGCGGATACCTCCTACGAGCAGTACTTC
TRBV7-3	TRBJ2-3	few	-	CASSPRGGFDTQYF	TGTGCCAGCAGCCCCAGGGGGGGATTTGATACGCAGTATTTT
TRBV5-1	TRBJ2-1	many	TRBD2	CASSGYTSGSKYEQFF	TGCGCCAGCAGCGGATATACTAGCGGGAGTAAATATGAGCAGTTCTTC
TRBV27	TRBJ2-7	-	-	CASSLSETGGFYEQYF	TGTGCCAGCAGTTTATCAGAGACAGGTGGTTTCTACGAGCAGTACTTC
TRBV29-1	TRBJ1-2	many	-	CSVDLAREAYGYTF	TGCAGCGTTGATCTGGCCCGAGAAGCTTATGGCTACACCTTC
TRBV28	TRBJ2-7	many	-	CASSSLLALGSYEQYF	TGTGCCAGCAGTTCCCTCCTAGCTCTGGGATCCTACGAGCAGTACTTC
TRBV5-5	TRBJ1-4	many	-	CASSLGGGTLDEKLFF	TGTGCCAGCAGCTTGGGTGGGGGGACACTGGATGAAAAACTGTTTTTT
TRBV25-1	TRBJ1-4	many	-	CASTLLPHRETNEKLFF	TGTGCCAGCACTCTCCTTCCCCACAGGGAGACTAATGAAAAACTGTTTTTT
TRBV4-2	TRBJ2-7	many	TRBD2	CASSQEWVAGGPEQYF	TGTGCCAGCAGCCAAGAATGGGTAGCGGGAGGGCCAGAACAGTACTTC
TRBV29-1	TRBJ2-7	many	-	CSASRSEGEQYF	TGCAGCGCGTCAAGGTCCGAAGGCGAGCAGTACTTC
TRBV5-6	TRBJ1-5	many	-	CASSLSLGQPQHF	TGTGCCAGCAGCTTATCCCTAGGTCAGCCCCAGCATTTT
TRBV7-9	TRBJ2-7	many	-	CACGYEQYF	TGTGCCTGCGGGTACGAGCAGTACTTC
TRBV20-1	TRBJ2-4	many	TRBD2	CSALSGRGGDIQYF	TGCAGTGCTTTGAGCGGGAGAGGCGGAGACATTCAGTACTTC
TRBV5-6	TRBJ1-5	many	TRBD1	CASSIITAQGLQHF	TGTGCCAGCAGCATTATAACAGCACAGGGGCTCCAGCATTTT
TRBV5-6	TRBJ1-2	many	-	CASSLVAGANYGYTF	TGTGCCAGCAGCTTGGTCGCCGGAGCTAACTATGGCTACACCTTC
TRBV7-9	TRBJ2-7	few	-	CASISNDRAKKQYF	TGTGCCAGCATCTCAAACGACCGGGCCAAGAAGCAGTACTTC
TRBV27	TRBJ1-5	many	-	CASGQGARNQPQHF	TGTGCCAGCGGCCAAGGGGCTAGGAATCAGCCCCAGCATTTT
TRBV7-3	TRBJ2-2	few	TRBD2	CASRPGLAGVTGELFF	TGTGCCAGCCGACCGGGACTAGCGGGGGTTACCGGGGAGCTGTTTTTT
TRBV12-3/TRBV12-4	TRBJ2-7	many	TRBD1	CASSSGQGAYEQYF	TGTGCCAGCAGTTCGGGACAGGGGGCTTACGAGCAGTACTTC